The 29 T cell receptor beta chains in this list originate from one sample, sequenced in a study of blood T cells in healthy people across ages. Next came a second PCR, run for about 7 to 12 cycles, which used a sample-barcoded 5' primer along with a J-beta primer mix. In TCRdb, the 5' RACE reads were re-called with MiXCR into one record per CDR3 protein. Among some 710,000 distinct CDR3 sequences listed, 35% to 50% were seen once. Sequencing used blood. The origin of the receptors is an older man in good health.

The CDR3 DNA follows: TGTGCCAGCAGAGCGGACGGGGAGGATGGCTACACCTTC. This gives the protein CASRADGEDGYTF. The rearrangement links TRBV6-1 to TRBJ1-2; no definite D call. The ends were cut back, 6 bases at V and 6 bases at J, with 14 bases in the middle. Germline CDR1 and CDR2: MNHNS and SASEGT. The CDR3 consists of 13 residues.

The chain has TRBV27 and TRBJ2-5, with TRBD2 matching 8 bases. V was clipped by 7 bases and J by 5 bases; unmatched bases: 15. Germline V gene data show CDR1 as MNHEY and CDR2 as SMNVEV (reference sequence). The CDR3 is 16 amino acids. CDR3 nucleotides: TGTGCCAGCACTCAATCGGGAGGGAGCGGTTGGGAGACCCAGTACTTC. It yields the protein CASTQSGGSGWETQYF.

This chain uses TRBV29-1 with TRBJ1-5; maybe TRBD1 (6 bases). The V gene lost 6 bases and the J gene lost 2 bases, with 11 bases spanning the gap. The CDR3 is made up of 13 amino acids. Germline V gives CDR1 SQVTM, CDR2 ANQGSEA. For the CDR3, the DNA is TGCAGCGTAATGGACAGTGGCAATCAGCCCCAGCATTTT. It codes for CSVMDSGNQPQHF. The variable domain in full, completed from reference TRBV29-1 and TRBJ1-5, reads SAVISQKPSRDICQRGTSLTIQCQVDSQVTMMFWYRQQPGQSLTLIATANQGSEATYESGFVIDKFPISRPNLTFSTLTVSNMSPEDSSIYLCSVMDSGNQPQHFGDGTRLSIL.

This clonotype was picked up a small number of times. This chain connects TRBV12-3 or TRBV12-4 to TRBJ2-1; perhaps TRBD1 as D (5 bases). Trimming pared 5 bases from V and 2 bases from J, leaving 10 bases between. This CDR3 spans 14 amino acids. The CDR3, as DNA: TGTGCCAGCAGTCCCACAGGAACCTACAATGAGCAGTTCTTC. Its translation is CASSPTGTYNEQFF.

The V call is TRBV28, the J call TRBJ1-5, with a weak D call TRBD1 (6 bases). Germline lookup yields CDR1 MDHEN and CDR2 SYDVKM. Trimming shortened V by 0 bases and J by 3 bases, and 12 bases separated the two germline ends. This CDR3 has 16 residues. The CDR3 loop is CASSLWDSWNNQPQHF. CDR3 sequence (DNA): TGTGCCAGCAGTTTATGGGACAGCTGGAACAATCAGCCCCAGCATTTT.

The rearrangement uses TRBV3-1 and TRBJ2-1; TRBD1 aligns across 7 bases. J lost 0 bases, V lost 0 bases, and 8 bases had no gene match. Germline-derived CDR1 and CDR2 are LGHDT and YNNKEL (reference sequence). The CDR3 totals 18 residues. CDR3 amino acids: CASSQDGGSGGSYNEQFF. CDR3 sequence (DNA): TGTGCCAGCAGCCAAGATGGTGGGTCAGGGGGCTCCTACAATGAGCAGTTCTTC.

This clonotype was picked up one time. The germline gene is not matched at one end of the junction; a read error may be the cause. This sequence joins TRBV19 and TRBJ2-1; TRBD1 matches 9 bases. Germline-derived CDR1 and CDR2 are LNHDA and SQIVND (reference sequence). The CDR3 runs 13 residues. The CDR3 reads CASSGTGLSEHFF. The CDR3 bases are TGTGCCAGTTCCGGGACAGGGCTAAGTGAGCATTTCTTC.

As for this clonotype: Just one base apart from a much larger clone, this may be a read error. This chain connects TRBV20-1 to TRBJ2-5; 7 bases fit TRBD1. Germline CDR1 is DFQATT and CDR2 is SNEGSKA (reference sequence). The CDR3 has 17 residues. With V trimmed by 6 bases and J by 11 bases, 27 bases remained unmatched. As DNA, the CDR3 is TGCAGTGCAAGACAGGGCGAGGGCACACGGGGTCGCAATGAGCAGTACTTC. Residues: CSARQGEGTRGRNEQYF.

The chain carries TRBV28 and TRBJ2-5; D is unclear. CDR3 length: 13 residues. Germline V gene lookup returns CDR1 MDHEN and CDR2 SYDVKM. Deletions cut 3 bases from V and 5 bases from J, with 10 bases between. As DNA, the CDR3 is TGTGCCAGCAGTTTTCCGACTCCCGAGACCCAGTACTTC. Its translation is CASSFPTPETQYF.

This clonotype appeared a few times. V gene TRBV11-3 combines with J gene TRBJ2-1; 8 nucleotides align to TRBD1. J gave up 8 bases and V 1 base, and 10 bases lay outside the gene matches. The CDR3 has 16 amino acids. The germline CDR1 and CDR2 sequences are SGHNT and YENEEA. For the CDR3, the DNA is TGTGCCAGCAGCTTAGGGTCTCGGACAGGGTTAGATGAGCAGTTCTTC. This gives the protein CASSLGSRTGLDEQFF.

The chain is built from TRBV3-1 and TRBJ2-3; D tentatively reads TRBD1 or TRBD2 (5 bases each). The CDR3 spans 16 residues. Germline values: CDR1 LGHDT, CDR2 YNNKEL (reference sequence). Trimming left V 8 bases short and J 1 base short, with 19 bases between. The CDR3 DNA is TGTGCCAGCGAGGACGGGGCCGTACAAGGCACAGATACGCAGTATTTT. Amino acid sequence: CASEDGAVQGTDTQYF.

This chain uses TRBV4-1 with TRBJ1-4, with a tentative D call TRBD1 (6 bases). Trimming pared 5 bases from V and 13 bases from J, leaving 20 bases between. The CDR3 length is 14 residues. Per germline, CDR1 MGHRA and CDR2 YSYEKL. The CDR3 is CASSSGQRAYGLFF. CDR3 DNA: TGCGCCAGCAGCTCTGGACAGAGGGCTTATGGACTGTTTTTT.

This sequence joins TRBV7-2 and TRBJ1-2; no clear D. The CDR3 extends over 16 amino acids. With 0 bases removed from V and 0 bases from J, the gap between germline ends came to 11 bases. Per the germline V gene, CDR1 is SGHTA and CDR2 is FQGNSA. As DNA, the CDR3 is TGTGCCAGCAGCTTAGCCAGTCTACGTACTAACTATGGCTACACCTTC. It codes for CASSLASLRTNYGYTF.

The gene calls are TRBV19 and TRBJ2-1; D is perhaps TRBD1 or TRBD2 (5 bases each). V gave up 3 bases and J gave up 2 bases, with 11 bases separating them. The CDR3 contains 15 residues. Germline lookup yields CDR1 LNHDA and CDR2 SQIVND (reference sequence). DNA of the CDR3: TGTGCCAGTAGTATTTCGAGGGGAGCCTACAATGAGCAGTTCTTC. It specifies CASSISRGAYNEQFF. The full variable domain, its missing parts supplied by reference TRBV19 and TRBJ2-1, is DGGITQSPKYLFRKEGQNVTLSCEQNLNHDAMYWYRQDPGQGLRLIYYSQIVNDFQKGDIAEGYSVSREKKESFPLTVTSAQKNPTAFYLCASSISRGAYNEQFFGPGTRLTVL.

The rearrangement joins TRBV12-3 or TRBV12-4 to TRBJ1-2; maybe TRBD1 (5 bases). This CDR3 is built from 13 residues. The ends were cut back, 5 bases at V and 4 bases at J, with 11 bases in the middle. The CDR3 is CASSKGLLYGYTF. Written as DNA, the CDR3 is TGTGCCAGCAGTAAGGGACTACTCTATGGCTACACCTTC.

This chain joins TRBV29-1 and TRBJ2-3; TRBD2 agrees at 8 bases. V lost 4 bases, J lost 2 bases, and 5 bases stayed unmatched. The CDR3 spans 14 residues. The germline CDR1 and CDR2 sequences are SQVTM and ANQGSEA. Written as DNA, the CDR3 is TGCAGCGTTGGAGTACTAGCGGCCACAGATACGCAGTATTTT. The encoded protein is CSVGVLAATDTQYF.

The chain recombines TRBV12-3 or TRBV12-4 with TRBJ2-7, with D unclear. V was trimmed by 5 bases and J by 3 bases, leaving 11 bases between them. This CDR3 is built from 13 residues. The CDR3 spells CASSPTLGYEQYF. The CDR3 DNA reads TGTGCCAGCAGTCCGACTTTAGGCTACGAGCAGTACTTC.

This clonotype turned up a few times. The chain is built from TRBV9 and TRBJ1-1; weak D call: TRBD1 (5 bases). CDR1 and CDR2 (germline): SGDLS, YYNGEE. The CDR3 covers 13 residues. The germline V and J ends were trimmed by 4 bases and 3 bases, with 10 bases remaining between them. The CDR3 sequence: CASSIQGDTEAFF. The CDR3 DNA reads as TGTGCCAGCAGCATTCAAGGGGACACTGAAGCTTTCTTT. Combining the CDR3 with reference TRBV9 and TRBJ1-1 gives the whole variable domain DSGVTQTPKHLITATGQRVTLRCSPRSGDLSVYWYQQSLDQGLQFLIQYYNGEERAKGNILERFSAQQFPDLHSELNLSSLELGDSALYFCASSIQGDTEAFFGQGTRLTVV.

As to this clonotype: At one end, the junction sequence differs from germline, possibly due to a read error. The genes are TRBV20-1 and TRBJ2-3, with D perhaps TRBD2 (5 bases). This CDR3 has 14 residues. Germline CDR1 DFQATT, CDR2 SNEGSKA (reference sequence). CDR3 DNA: TGTAGTGCAGCGGTCGGAGAACACACAGATACGCAGTATTTT. It is translated as CSAAVGEHTDTQYF.

There are a few counts of this clonotype. V gene TRBV20-1 combines with J gene TRBJ1-6; D possibly corresponds to TRBD1 (5 bases). V lost 0 bases and J 5 bases, leaving 14 bases between the germline ends. The CDR3 contains 16 residues. Germline V gene sequence: CDR1 DFQATT, CDR2 SNEGSKA (reference sequence). The CDR3 region has the DNA TGCAGTGCTAGAGATCATCGACAGCTGAATAATTCACCCCTCCACTTT. This encodes CSARDHRQLNNSPLHF.

The J gene is TRBJ2-5, the V gene TRBV4-3, with 14 bases aligning to TRBD2. The DNA end is a closer match to TRBJ2-7, so the J assignment may be wrong. Per the germline V gene, CDR1 is LGHNA and CDR2 is YSLEER. CDR3 length: 16 residues. The CDR3, as DNA: TGCGCCAGCAGCCAAGGCTACGGGACTAGCGGGAGCGAGCAGTACTTC. This sequence encodes CASSQGYGTSGSEQYF.

This clonotype was detected only a few times. The chain combines TRBV6-2 or TRBV6-3 with TRBJ2-2; no definite D call. Trimming pared 0 bases from V and 3 bases from J, leaving 11 bases between. CDR1 and CDR2 from the germline V gene are MNHEY and SVGEGT. CDR3 length equals 16 residues. In DNA form, the CDR3 reads TGTGCCAGCAGTTACTCTGGCGGAGCCGACACCGGGGAGCTGTTTTTT. Protein product: CASSYSGGADTGELFF.

The chain uses TRBV7-2 and TRBJ2-7; D might be TRBD2 (5 bases). In germline, CDR1 is SGHTA, CDR2 FQGNSA. The CDR3 runs 15 residues. V lost 4 bases and J lost 2, with 15 bases in between. The CDR3 sequence is CASSSPSTGTYEQYF. As DNA, the CDR3 is TGTGCCAGCAGCTCTCCCTCGACGGGGACCTACGAGCAGTACTTC.

This chain joins TRBV20-1 and TRBJ2-1, with TRBD2 matching 15 bases. The better agreement between TRBJ2-7 and the DNA end casts doubt on the J call. This CDR3 region has 20 residues. From germline, CDR1 is DFQATT and CDR2 SNEGSKA (reference sequence). The DNA for the CDR3 is TGCAGTGCTCGCGGACAGGGATGGACTAGCGGGAGGGCGAACTACAATGAGCAGTACTTC. Its translation: CSARGQGWTSGRANYNEQYF.

V usage is TRBV12-3 or TRBV12-4 and J usage is TRBJ1-2; no firm D call. V lost 3 bases and J lost 4, with 12 bases in between. CDR3 length: 14 amino acids. The CDR3 nucleotides read TGTGCCAGCAGTTTTGGCCAAGAGGGCTATGGCTACACCTTC. Translation: CASSFGQEGYGYTF.

This clonotype was recorded a few times. The chain uses TRBV20-1 and TRBJ2-3; no reliable D call. Germline-derived CDR1 and CDR2 are DFQATT and SNEGSKA (reference sequence). The CDR3 loop spans 8 amino acids. CDR3: CSPGTQYF. CDR3 coding DNA: TGCAGCCCTGGTACGCAGTATTTT.

This clonotype was observed a handful of times. The chain links TRBV7-3 to TRBJ2-1, with D perhaps being TRBD1 or TRBD2 (5 bases each). CDR1 is SGHTA, CDR2 FQGTGA, per germline. This CDR3 has 15 amino acids. The germline V and J ends were trimmed by 2 bases and 0 bases, with 8 bases remaining between them. This CDR3 is CASSLFGASYNEQFF. The DNA of the CDR3 is TGTGCCAGCAGCTTATTCGGGGCCTCCTACAATGAGCAGTTCTTC.

The chain is built from TRBV24-1 and TRBJ2-5, with D unclear. This CDR3 contains 13 residues. Deletions cut 3 bases from V and 5 bases from J, with 9 bases between. Germline values: CDR1 KGHDR, CDR2 SFDVKD. CDR3 DNA: TGTGCCACCAGTGATCTAGTACTGGAGACCCAGTACTTC. It encodes CATSDLVLETQYF.

The chain uses TRBV6-5 and TRBJ2-7, with 10 nucleotides matching TRBD1. This CDR3 has 15 residues. Germline V gene lookup returns CDR1 MNHEY and CDR2 SVGAGI. V was pared by 2 bases and J by 3 bases, with 4 bases of the junction left unmatched. This CDR3 reads CASSYGDRGDYEQYF. DNA of the CDR3: TGTGCCAGCAGTTACGGGGACAGGGGAGACTACGAGCAGTACTTC.